What follows is one T cell receptor beta chain and its context. No antigen is known for it. The CDR3 runs to 13 residues. V shed 3 bases and J shed 5 bases, with 8 bases lying between them. Germline CDR1 reads MGHDK; CDR2 reads SYGVNS. The study profiled TCR beta VDJ and CDR3 using genomic DNA as template. TCRdb reprocessed the reads with MiXCR, giving one entry per CDR3 protein. The repertoire holds roughly 86,000 distinct CDR3 sequences, with under 50% as singletons. This sample was included in a study of CD8+CD57+ T cells in acquired aplastic anemia. Study-wide findings and caveats: CD8+ Simpson's diversity in patients was not significantly different from that in controls.

The sequenced sample was sorted CD4+, CD8+, or CD8+CD57+ T cells (not recorded which) from PBMCs. The chain employs TRBV25-1 and TRBJ2-4; a weak D match, TRBD1 (5 bases). The sequence derives from a human donor in good health, serving as a control. In DNA form, the CDR3 reads TGTGCCAGCAGTGAGGGGCTAGAAAACATTCAGTACTTC. Translation: CASSEGLENIQYF. The whole variable domain, filled in from reference TRBV25-1 and TRBJ2-4, reads EADIYQTPRYLVIGTGKKITLECSQTMGHDKMYWYQQDPGMELHLIHYSYGVNSTEKGDLSSESTVSRIRTEHFPLTLESARPSHTSQYLCASSEGLENIQYFGAGTRLSVL.